Below, 16 T cell receptor beta chains from the same sample are listed, as sequenced in a study of beta chain features in type 1 diabetes. As every portion of the isolated RNA was reverse transcribed, the sequencing read expressed TCRB transcripts. This table comes from immunoSEQ multiplex PCR, and its TCRdb copy is limited to in-frame clones, with some not included. Here the sample spans about 370,000 clones, around 15% being singletons. The sequenced sample was naive CD4+ T cells from blood. The receptors come from a woman younger than 35 in good health.

The chain uses TRBV30 and TRBJ2-3, with TRBD2 matching 9 bases. Losses at the gene ends were 2 bases for V and 5 bases for J; bases not matched to a gene: 8. The CDR3 is 15 amino acids. Germline values: CDR1 GTSNPN, CDR2 SVGIG (reference sequence). In nucleotides, the CDR3 is TGTGCCTGGAGTCTAGTACTAGCGGGTATAGATACGCAGTATTTT. It specifies CAWSLVLAGIDTQYF. The full variable domain, with the rest looked up from reference TRBV30 and TRBJ2-3, is SQTIHQWPATLVQPVGSPLSLECTVEGTSNPNLYWYRQAAGRGLQLLFYSVGIGQISSEVPQNLSASRPQDRQFILSSKKLLLSDSGFYLCAWSLVLAGIDTQYFGPGTRLTVL.

This clone was counted only a few times. The V call is TRBV6-4, the J call TRBJ2-1, with 9 bases identical to TRBD2. The V gene's germline CDR1 is MRHNA and CDR2 SNTAGT. After removal of 5 bases from V and 8 bases from J, the junction contained 7 bases not matched to a gene. This CDR3 spans 14 amino acids. In nucleotides, the CDR3 is TGTGCCAGCAGTAGACTAGCGGTGGGGGATGAGCAGTTCTTC. It is translated as CASSRLAVGDEQFF.

The sample holds a few counts of this clone. V is TRBV5-1 and J is TRBJ2-1; 7 bases are shared with TRBD2. Germline lookup yields CDR1 SGHRS and CDR2 YFSETQ. The CDR3 is 15 residues long. The ends lost 0 bases at V and 6 bases at J; junction bases unmatched: 6. CDR3 residues: CASSLEASGPNEQFF. CDR3 in DNA: TGCGCCAGCAGCTTGGAGGCTAGCGGACCCAATGAGCAGTTCTTC.

The chain uses TRBV2 and TRBJ1-2, with 7 bases aligning to TRBD1. Trimming removed 1 base from V and 2 bases from J; junction bases left unmatched: 4. This CDR3 spans 15 amino acids. Germline CDR1 reads SNHLY; CDR2 reads FYNNEI. The CDR3 reads CASSEVTGRNYGYTF. The CDR3 nucleotides read TGTGCCAGCAGTGAAGTGACAGGGAGGAACTATGGCTACACCTTC.

This clone came up a few times. This chain links TRBV4-1 with TRBJ2-1; TRBD2 matches at 9 bases. Germline V gene sequence: CDR1 MGHRA, CDR2 YSYEKL. The V gene end was trimmed by 0 bases and the J gene end by 12 bases; junction bases not matched to a gene: 15. The length of the CDR3 is 17 residues. Here the CDR3 DNA reads TGCGCCAGCAGCCAAGACTCGGCTAGCGGGATCCCCCAGGCGCAGTTCTTC. Its protein is CASSQDSASGIPQAQFF.

J is TRBJ1-5 and V is TRBV6-1; D uncertain. This CDR3 is 15 amino acids long. The V end lost 6 bases, the J end lost 0 bases, and 12 bases lay between the germline ends. The germline CDR1 and CDR2 sequences are MNHNS and SASEGT. The CDR3 loop is CASSLREISNQPQHF. The CDR3 coding sequence is TGTGCCAGCAGCCTCCGAGAGATTAGCAATCAGCCCCAGCATTTT.

There are a few counts of this clone. V gene TRBV14 combines with J gene TRBJ2-3; D possibly corresponds to TRBD2 (6 bases). Trimming cost V 2 bases and J 1 base, with 10 bases left between them. Germline lookup yields CDR1 SGHDN and CDR2 FVKESK. The CDR3 covers 15 residues. The CDR3 coding sequence is TGTGCCAGCAGCCAAATGGCGGGGCGCACAGATACGCAGTATTTT. Residues: CASSQMAGRTDTQYF.

The table lists this clone with a few counts. This rearrangement joins TRBV2 to TRBJ2-5; D unclear. The ends were cut back, 7 bases at V and 5 bases at J, with 8 bases in the middle. The CDR3 sequence is 11 residues long. The germline CDR1 and CDR2 sequences are SNHLY and FYNNEI. CDR3 region: CASIFMETQYF. The CDR3 DNA is TGTGCCAGCATTTTTATGGAGACCCAGTACTTC. Based on the CDR3 plus reference TRBV2 and TRBJ2-5, the full variable domain is EPEVTQTPSHQVTQMGQEVILRCVPISNHLYFYWYRQILGQKVEFLVSFYNNEISEKSEIFDDQFSVERPDGSNFTLKIRSTKLEDSAMYFCASIFMETQYFGPGTRLLVL.

With respect to this clone: Other DNA sequences from this sample encode an identical CDR3 as well. This chain links TRBV7-9 with TRBJ1-2; tentatively, D is TRBD1 (5 bases). V lost 0 bases to trimming and J lost 7 bases, with 12 bases between them. The CDR3 has 14 amino acids. CDR1 and CDR2 from the germline V gene are SEHNR and FQNEAQ (reference sequence). In DNA form, the CDR3 reads TGTGCCAGCAGCTTAGCGGGCCAGGGAAGTGGCTACACCTTC. It yields the protein CASSLAGQGSGYTF.

This clone occurred a few times. This CDR3 is also generated by other DNA sequences in the sample. The chain couples TRBV5-1 to TRBJ2-5; no firm D call. Germline values: CDR1 SGHRS, CDR2 YFSETQ. The CDR3 length is 12 residues. Trimming took 0 bases from V and 4 from J, leaving 4 bases between them. The CDR3 coding sequence is TGCGCCAGCAGCTTGGCGGGAGAGACCCAGTACTTC. Translating gives CASSLAGETQYF.

The CDR3, as DNA: TGTGCCACCAGTGCAGCGAACGTGAACACTGAAGCTTTCTTT. Residues: CATSAANVNTEAFF. V usage is TRBV15 and J usage is TRBJ1-1; no definite D call. Trimming took 6 bases from V and 0 from J, leaving 11 bases between them. This CDR3 comprises 14 residues. Germline CDR1 and CDR2: LNHNV and YYDKDF (reference sequence).

The CDR3 DNA is TGTGCCAGCAGCTTGGATATGGCAGGGAACTACGAGCAGTACTTC. Protein product: CASSLDMAGNYEQYF. This rearrangement joins TRBV5-4 to TRBJ2-7; tentatively, D is TRBD1 (5 bases). V gave up 0 bases and J gave up 3 bases, with 13 bases separating them. This CDR3 is built from 15 residues. Germline V gene data show CDR1 as SGHNT and CDR2 as YYREEE (reference sequence).

V gene TRBV29-1 combines with J gene TRBJ1-2; 12 bases are a match to TRBD1. The CDR3 sequence is 15 residues long. Germline CDR1 reads SQVTM; CDR2 reads ANQGSEA. The V segment lost 4 bases and the J segment 4 bases; nucleotides outside the gene matches: 7. The CDR3 spells CSVAKGQGAIYGYTF. The DNA for the CDR3 is TGCAGCGTTGCGAAGGGACAGGGGGCAATCTATGGCTACACCTTC.

The rearrangement links TRBV5-1 to TRBJ2-5, with D possibly being TRBD1 (5 bases). The V end lost 4 bases, the J end lost 5 bases, and 12 bases lay between the germline ends. From germline, CDR1 is SGHRS and CDR2 YFSETQ. The CDR3 runs 13 residues. The CDR3 DNA is TGCGCCAGCAGCCCCAGGGTTAGCGAGACCCAGTACTTC. It translates to CASSPRVSETQYF.

The chain is built from TRBV30 and TRBJ1-1; TRBD1 aligns across 8 bases. V trimming: 8 bases; J trimming: 4 bases; junction bases outside the gene matches: 9. The CDR3 spans 13 residues. Per the germline V gene, CDR1 is GTSNPN and CDR2 is SVGIG (reference sequence). The CDR3: CAISRTGSTEAFF. DNA of the CDR3: TGTGCCATCTCGCGGACAGGGAGCACTGAAGCTTTCTTT.

The chain uses TRBV19 and TRBJ2-1; 8 nucleotides agree with TRBD2. The CDR3 is made up of 14 amino acids. V shed 6 bases, J shed 1 base, and the junction held 2 bases outside the gene matches. The germline V gene has CDR1 LNHDA and CDR2 SQIVND (reference sequence). CDR3 sequence reads: CASRKRGSYNEQFF. Written as DNA, the CDR3 is TGTGCCAGTAGAAAGCGGGGGTCCTACAATGAGCAGTTCTTC.